This section outlines one T cell receptor (beta chain) sequence together with its context. Its cognate antigen is unknown. The V end was cut by 0 bases, the J end by 8 bases, with 10 bases between. Germline CDR1 and CDR2: ENHRY and SYGVKD. CDR3 size: 13 residues. This record belongs to a study of identifying expanded T cells in peripheral blood. General study findings and limits: Variance in clone template counts between roughly 2-week samples significantly increased with total template count across all healthy donors. Technical replicates showed about 1.2 changed clones; roughly two weeks approximately 15; four weeks 19.

This table comes from immunoSEQ multiplex PCR, and its TCRdb copy is limited to in-frame clones, with some not included. The profile shows under 95,000 clones, approximately 90% of them singletons. No infections or other immune events were documented during collection. The source of this sequence is a person aged 18 to 69 in good health. The chain is built from TRBV10-3 and TRBJ1-2, with D hard to call. Sequencing was carried out using blood. The CDR3 nucleotides are TGTGCCATCAGTGAGTCGTGGTTGGGCGGCTACACCTTC. Its protein product is CAISESWLGGYTF.